This TCR beta chain came from a study of neoadjuvant nivolumab and ipilimumab in lung cancer. The CDR3 length is 12 residues. CDR1 is ENHRY, CDR2 SYGVKD, per germline. Study-wide results and limits: Only a single major-pathologic-response sample was available for clonality analysis. Resected tumors had greater TCR richness and clonality than uninvolved lung. Pretherapy blood TCR richness correlated positively with resected tumor richness.

About this clone: Antigen specificity is unknown.

Assay: immunoSEQ multiplex PCR; the TCRdb copy retains only in-frame clones and omits some. Among about 4,700 clones listed, more than 60% were seen once. J is TRBJ2-5 and V is TRBV10-3; TRBD1 is a possible D gene (6 bases). The last part of the DNA fits TRBJ2-7 better; the J call may be wrong. This receptor was obtained from an adult with non-small cell lung cancer. Some clones in this sample may be carry-over from other donors' samples. The material sequenced was normal lung tissue adjacent to the tumor, taken after neoadjuvant nivolumab, alone or with ipilimumab, at or shortly before surgery. DNA for the CDR3: TGTGCCATCAGTGGGCTGGGGGCCGAGCAGTACTTC. Its protein product is CAISGLGAEQYF.